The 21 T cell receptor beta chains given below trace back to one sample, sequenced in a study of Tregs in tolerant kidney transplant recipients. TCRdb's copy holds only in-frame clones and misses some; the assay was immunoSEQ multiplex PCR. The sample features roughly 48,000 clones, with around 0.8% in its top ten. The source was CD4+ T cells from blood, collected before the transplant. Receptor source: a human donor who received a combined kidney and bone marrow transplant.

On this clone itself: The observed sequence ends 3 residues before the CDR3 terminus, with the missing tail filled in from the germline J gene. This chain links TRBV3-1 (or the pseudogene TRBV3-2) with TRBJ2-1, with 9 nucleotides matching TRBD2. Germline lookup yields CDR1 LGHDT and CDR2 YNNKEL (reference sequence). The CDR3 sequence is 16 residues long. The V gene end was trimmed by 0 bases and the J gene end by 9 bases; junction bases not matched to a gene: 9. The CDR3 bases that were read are TGTGCCAGCAGCCAAGAGTCCCTAGCGGGAAGGGGTGAG. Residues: CASSQESLAGRGE. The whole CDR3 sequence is CASSQESLAGRGEQFF.

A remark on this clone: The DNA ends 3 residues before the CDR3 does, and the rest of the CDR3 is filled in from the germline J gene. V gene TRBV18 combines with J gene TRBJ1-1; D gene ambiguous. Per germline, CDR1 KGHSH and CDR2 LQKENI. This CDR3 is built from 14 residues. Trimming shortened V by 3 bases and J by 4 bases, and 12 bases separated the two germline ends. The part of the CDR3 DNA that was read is TGTGCCAGCTCACCCGCCTTAGAGAGCACTGAA. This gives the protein CASSPALESTE. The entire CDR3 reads CASSPALESTEAFF. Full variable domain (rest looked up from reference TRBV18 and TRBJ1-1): NAGVMQNPRHLVRRRGQEARLRCSPMKGHSHVYWYRQLPEEGLKFMVYLQKENIIDESGMPKERFSAEFPKEGPSILRIQQVVRGDSAAYFCASSPALESTEAFFGQGTRLTVV.

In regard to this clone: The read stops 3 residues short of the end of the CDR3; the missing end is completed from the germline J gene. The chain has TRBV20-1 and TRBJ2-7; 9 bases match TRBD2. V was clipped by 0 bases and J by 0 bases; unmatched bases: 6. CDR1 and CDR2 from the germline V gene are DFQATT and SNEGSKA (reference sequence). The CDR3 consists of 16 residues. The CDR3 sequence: CSARDSSGRSSYEQYF. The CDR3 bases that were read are TGCAGTGCTAGAGACTCCAGCGGGAGGAGCTCCTACGAG.

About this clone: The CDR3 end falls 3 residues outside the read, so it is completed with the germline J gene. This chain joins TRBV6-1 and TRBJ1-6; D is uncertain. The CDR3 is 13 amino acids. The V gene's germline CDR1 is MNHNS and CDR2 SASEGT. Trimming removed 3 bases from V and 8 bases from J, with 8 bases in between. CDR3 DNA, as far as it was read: TGTGCCAGCAGTGACGTCAGAGATTCACCC. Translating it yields CASSDVRDSP. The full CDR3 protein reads CASSDVRDSPLHF.

The sequenced part of the CDR3 DNA is TGTGCCAGCAGTGATAGAACAACTAATGAAAAA. It specifies CASSDRTTNEK. The whole CDR3 sequence reads CASSDRTTNEKLFF. The chain carries TRBV2 and TRBJ1-4; no clear D gene. The read ends 3 residues shy of where the CDR3 ends; the end is completed using the germline J gene. The germline V gene has CDR1 SNHLY and CDR2 FYNNEI. V lost 3 bases and J 0 bases, leaving 5 bases between the germline ends. This CDR3 region has 14 residues.

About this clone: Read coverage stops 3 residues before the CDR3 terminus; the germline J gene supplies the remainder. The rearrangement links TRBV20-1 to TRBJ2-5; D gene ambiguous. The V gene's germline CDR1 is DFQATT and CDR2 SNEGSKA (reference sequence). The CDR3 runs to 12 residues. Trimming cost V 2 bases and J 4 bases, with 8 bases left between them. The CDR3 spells CSARNSPETQYF. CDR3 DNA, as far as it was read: TGCAGTGCTAGAAACTCCCCAGAGACC.

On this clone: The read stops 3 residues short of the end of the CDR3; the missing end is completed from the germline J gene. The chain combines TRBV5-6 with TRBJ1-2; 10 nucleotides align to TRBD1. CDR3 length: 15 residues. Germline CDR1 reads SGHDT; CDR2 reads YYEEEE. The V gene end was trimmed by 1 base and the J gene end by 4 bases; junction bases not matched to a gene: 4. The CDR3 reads CASSLNGQGVYGYTF. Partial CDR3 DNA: TGTGCCAGCAGCTTGAACGGACAGGGGGTCTATGGC.

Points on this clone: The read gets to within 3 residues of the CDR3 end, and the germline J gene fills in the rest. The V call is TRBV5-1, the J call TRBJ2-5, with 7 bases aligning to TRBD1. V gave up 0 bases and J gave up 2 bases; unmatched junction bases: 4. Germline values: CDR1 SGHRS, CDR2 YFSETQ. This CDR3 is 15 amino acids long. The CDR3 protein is CASSLAGRGQETQYF. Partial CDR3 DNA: TGCGCCAGCAGCTTGGCTGGCAGGGGGCAAGAGACC. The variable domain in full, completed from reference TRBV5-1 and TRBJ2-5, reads KAGVTQTPRYLIKTRGQQVTLSCSPISGHRSVSWYQQTPGQGLQFLFEYFSETQRNKGNFPGRFSGRQFSNSRSEMNVSTLELGDSALYLCASSLAGRGQETQYFGPGTRLLVL.

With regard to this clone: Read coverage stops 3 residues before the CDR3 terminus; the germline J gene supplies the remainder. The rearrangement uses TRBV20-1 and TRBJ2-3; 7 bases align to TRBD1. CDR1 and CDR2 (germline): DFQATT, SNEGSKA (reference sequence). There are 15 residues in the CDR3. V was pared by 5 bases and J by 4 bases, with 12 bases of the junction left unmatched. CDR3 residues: CSARSTGRISDTQYF. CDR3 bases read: TGCAGTGCTCGATCGACAGGGCGGATCTCAGATACG.

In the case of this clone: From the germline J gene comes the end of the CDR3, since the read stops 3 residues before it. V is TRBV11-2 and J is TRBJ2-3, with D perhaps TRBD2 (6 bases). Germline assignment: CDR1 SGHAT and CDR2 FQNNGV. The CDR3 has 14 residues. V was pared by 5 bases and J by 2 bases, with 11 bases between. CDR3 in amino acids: CASSPSRDTDTQYF. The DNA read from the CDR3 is TGTGCCAGCAGCCCTTCGCGGGACACAGATACG.

The CDR3 region is CSARDREKISGANVLTF. The sequenced part of the CDR3 DNA is TGCAGTGCTAGAGACAGGGAAAAGATCTCTGGGGCCAACGTC. The rearrangement links TRBV20-1 to TRBJ2-6; tentatively, D is TRBD1 (5 bases). Coverage ceases 3 residues before the CDR3 finishes, and the germline J gene fills in the end. Germline-derived CDR1 and CDR2 are DFQATT and SNEGSKA (reference sequence). The CDR3 runs to 17 residues. V shed 0 bases and J shed 0 bases, with 12 bases lying between them.

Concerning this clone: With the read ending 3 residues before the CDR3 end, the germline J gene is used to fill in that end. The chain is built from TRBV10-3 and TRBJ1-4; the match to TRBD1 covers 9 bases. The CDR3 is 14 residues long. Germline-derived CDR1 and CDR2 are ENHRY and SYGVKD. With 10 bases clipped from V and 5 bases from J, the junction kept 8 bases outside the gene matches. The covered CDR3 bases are TGTGCCACTCGGGGACAGGGTAGAAATGAAAAA. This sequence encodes CATRGQGRNEK. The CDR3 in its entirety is CATRGQGRNEKLFF.

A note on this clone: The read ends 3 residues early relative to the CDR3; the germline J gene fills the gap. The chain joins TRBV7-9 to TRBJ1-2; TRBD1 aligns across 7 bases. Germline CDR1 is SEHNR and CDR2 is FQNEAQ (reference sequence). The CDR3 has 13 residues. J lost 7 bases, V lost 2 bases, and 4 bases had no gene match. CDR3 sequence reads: CASSLQGVSGYTF. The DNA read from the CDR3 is TGTGCCAGCAGCTTACAGGGGGTATCTGGC.

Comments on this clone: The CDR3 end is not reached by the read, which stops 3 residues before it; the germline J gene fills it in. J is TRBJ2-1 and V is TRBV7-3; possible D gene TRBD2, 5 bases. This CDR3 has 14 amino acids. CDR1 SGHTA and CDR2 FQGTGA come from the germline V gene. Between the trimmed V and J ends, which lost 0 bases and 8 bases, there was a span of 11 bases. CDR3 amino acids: CASSLTGLAHEQFF. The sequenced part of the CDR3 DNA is TGTGCCAGCAGCTTAACAGGGCTAGCCCATGAG.

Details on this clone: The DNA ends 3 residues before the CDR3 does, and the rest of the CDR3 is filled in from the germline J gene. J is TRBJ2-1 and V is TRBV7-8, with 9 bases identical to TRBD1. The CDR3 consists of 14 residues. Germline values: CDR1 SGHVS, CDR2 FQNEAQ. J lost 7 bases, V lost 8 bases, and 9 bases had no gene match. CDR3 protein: CASLRDREGNEQFF. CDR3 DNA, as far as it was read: TGTGCCAGCCTCCGGGACAGGGAGGGAAATGAG.

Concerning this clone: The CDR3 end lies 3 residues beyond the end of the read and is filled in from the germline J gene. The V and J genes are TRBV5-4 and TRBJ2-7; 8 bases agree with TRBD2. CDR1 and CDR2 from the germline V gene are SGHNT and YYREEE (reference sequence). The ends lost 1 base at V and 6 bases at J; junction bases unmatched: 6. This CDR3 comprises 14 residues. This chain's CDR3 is CASSLNGRGGEQYF. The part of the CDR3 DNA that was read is TGTGCCAGCAGCTTGAACGGGAGGGGGGGCGAG.

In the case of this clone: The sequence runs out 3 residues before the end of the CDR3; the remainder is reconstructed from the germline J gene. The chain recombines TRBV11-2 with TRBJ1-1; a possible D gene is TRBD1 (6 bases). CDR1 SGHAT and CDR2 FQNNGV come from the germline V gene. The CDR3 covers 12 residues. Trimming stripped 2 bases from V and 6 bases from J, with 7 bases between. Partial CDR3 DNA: TGTGCCAGCAGCTTATCAGGGGCTGAA. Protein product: CASSLSGAE. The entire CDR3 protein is CASSLSGAEAFF.

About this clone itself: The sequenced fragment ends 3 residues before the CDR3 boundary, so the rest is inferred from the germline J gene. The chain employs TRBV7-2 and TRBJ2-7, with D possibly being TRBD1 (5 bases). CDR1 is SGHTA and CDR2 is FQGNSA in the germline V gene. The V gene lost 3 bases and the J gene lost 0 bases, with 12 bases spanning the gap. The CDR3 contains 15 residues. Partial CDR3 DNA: TGTGCCAGCAGCTTGAGTCTGGACACCTCCTACGAG. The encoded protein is CASSLSLDTSYE. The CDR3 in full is CASSLSLDTSYEQYF.

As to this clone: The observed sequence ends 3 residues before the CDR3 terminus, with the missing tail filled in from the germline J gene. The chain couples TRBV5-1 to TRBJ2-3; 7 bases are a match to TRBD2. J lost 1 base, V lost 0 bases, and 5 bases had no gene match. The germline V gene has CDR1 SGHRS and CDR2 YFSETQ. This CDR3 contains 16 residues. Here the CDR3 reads CASSLGGTSGTDTQYF. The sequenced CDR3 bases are TGCGCCAGCAGCTTGGGCGGTACTAGCGGCACAGATACG.

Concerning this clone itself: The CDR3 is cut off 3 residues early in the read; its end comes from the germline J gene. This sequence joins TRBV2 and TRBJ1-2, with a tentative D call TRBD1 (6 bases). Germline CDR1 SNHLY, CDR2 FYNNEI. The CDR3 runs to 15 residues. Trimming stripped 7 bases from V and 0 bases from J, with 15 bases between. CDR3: CASNPDRNANYGYTF. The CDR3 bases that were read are TGTGCCAGCAACCCGGACAGAAATGCTAACTATGGC.

Here the CDR3 reads CSARAPRGGWDNEQFF. CDR3 bases read: TGCAGTGCTAGAGCCCCACGGGGTGGCTGGGACAATGAG. V gene TRBV20-1 combines with J gene TRBJ2-1; D is perhaps TRBD2 (5 bases). The sequenced fragment ends 3 residues before the CDR3 boundary, so the rest is inferred from the germline J gene. The CDR3 is 16 amino acids. Looked up from germline, CDR1 is DFQATT and CDR2 is SNEGSKA (reference sequence). The V end was cut by 1 base, the J end by 5 bases, with 18 bases between.